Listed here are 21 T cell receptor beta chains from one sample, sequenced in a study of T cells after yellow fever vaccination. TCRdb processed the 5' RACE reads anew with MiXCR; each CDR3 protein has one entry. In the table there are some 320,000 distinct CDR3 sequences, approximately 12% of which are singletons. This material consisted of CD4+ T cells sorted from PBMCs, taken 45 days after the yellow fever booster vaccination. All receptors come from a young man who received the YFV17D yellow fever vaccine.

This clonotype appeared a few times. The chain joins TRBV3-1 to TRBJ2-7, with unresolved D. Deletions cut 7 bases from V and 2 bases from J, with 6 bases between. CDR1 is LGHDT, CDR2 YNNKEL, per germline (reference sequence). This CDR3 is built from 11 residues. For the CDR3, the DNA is TGTGCCAGCACCCCAACCTACGAGCAGTACGTC. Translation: CASTPTYEQYV.

The CDR3 coding sequence is TGTGCCAGCAGCGTAGGGCCGAACTACAATGAGCAGTTCTTC. It encodes CASSVGPNYNEQFF. V and J are TRBV9 and TRBJ2-1; D ambiguous. Germline CDR1 SGDLS, CDR2 YYNGEE. V shed 0 bases and J shed 3 bases, with 7 bases lying between them. The CDR3 covers 14 residues.

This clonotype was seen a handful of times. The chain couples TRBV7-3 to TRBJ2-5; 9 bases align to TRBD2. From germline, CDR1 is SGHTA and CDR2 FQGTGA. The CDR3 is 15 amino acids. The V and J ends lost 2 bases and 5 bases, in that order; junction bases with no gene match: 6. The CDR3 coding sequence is TGTGCCAGCAGCTTATTGGGTAGCGGGGGTGAGACCCAGTACTTC. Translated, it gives CASSLLGSGGETQYF.

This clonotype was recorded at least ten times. The CDR3 is CSVELKQGLNTEAFF. DNA for the CDR3: TGCAGCGTTGAACTAAAGCAGGGTTTAAACACTGAAGCTTTCTTT. The chain uses TRBV29-1 and TRBJ1-1; D perhaps matches TRBD1 (5 bases). V lost 2 bases and J 2 bases, leaving 15 bases between the germline ends. The CDR3 runs 15 residues. CDR1 and CDR2 from the germline V gene are SQVTM and ANQGSEA.

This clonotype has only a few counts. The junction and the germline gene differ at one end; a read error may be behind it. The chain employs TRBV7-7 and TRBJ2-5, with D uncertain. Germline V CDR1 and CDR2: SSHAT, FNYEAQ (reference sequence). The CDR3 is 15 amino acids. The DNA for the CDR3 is TGTGCTAGCAGTCAGGCCGGGTCGGTTCAAGAGACCCAGTACTTC. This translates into CASSQAGSVQETQYF. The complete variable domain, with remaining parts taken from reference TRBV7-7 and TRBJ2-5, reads GAGVSQSPRYKVTKRGQDVTLRCDPISSHATLYWYQQALGQGPEFLTYFNYEAQPDKSGLPSDRFSAERPEGSISTLTIQRTEQRDSAMYRCASSQAGSVQETQYFGPGTRLLVL.

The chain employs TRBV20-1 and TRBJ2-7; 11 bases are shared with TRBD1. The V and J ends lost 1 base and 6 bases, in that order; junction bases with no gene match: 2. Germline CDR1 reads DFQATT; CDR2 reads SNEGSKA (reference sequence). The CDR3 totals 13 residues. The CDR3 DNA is TGCAGTGCTAGAGGGACAGGGGGCGTCGAGCAGTACGTC. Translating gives CSARGTGGVEQYV.

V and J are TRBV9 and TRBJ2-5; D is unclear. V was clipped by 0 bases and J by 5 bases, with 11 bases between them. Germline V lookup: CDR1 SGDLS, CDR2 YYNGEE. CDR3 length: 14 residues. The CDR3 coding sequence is TGTGCCAGCAGCGTAGAATTAGCCGGGGAGACCCAGTACTTC. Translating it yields CASSVELAGETQYF.

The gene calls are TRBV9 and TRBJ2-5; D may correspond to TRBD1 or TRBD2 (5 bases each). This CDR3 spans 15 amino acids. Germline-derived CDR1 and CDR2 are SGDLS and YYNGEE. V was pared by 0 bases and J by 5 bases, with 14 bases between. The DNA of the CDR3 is TGTGCCAGCAGCGTAGTAGGAGGTTCAGGGGAGACCCAGTACTTC. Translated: CASSVVGGSGETQYF.

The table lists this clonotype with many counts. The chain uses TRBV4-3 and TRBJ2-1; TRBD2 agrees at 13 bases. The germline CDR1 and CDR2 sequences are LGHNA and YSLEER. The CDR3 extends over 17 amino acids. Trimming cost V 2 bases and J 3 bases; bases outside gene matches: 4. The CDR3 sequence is CASSQQGLAGLYNEQFF. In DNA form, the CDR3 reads TGCGCCAGCAGCCAACAGGGACTAGCGGGGCTCTACAATGAGCAGTTCTTC.

In DNA, the CDR3 is TGTGCCAGCATTCTTGGGGGGGGCCGAACCGGGGAGCTGTTTTTT. Encoded protein: CASILGGGRTGELFF. This chain uses TRBV12-3 or TRBV12-4 with TRBJ2-2, with D possibly matching TRBD2 (7 bases). The V gene lost 7 bases and the J gene lost 5 bases, with 17 bases spanning the gap. The length of the CDR3 is 15 residues.

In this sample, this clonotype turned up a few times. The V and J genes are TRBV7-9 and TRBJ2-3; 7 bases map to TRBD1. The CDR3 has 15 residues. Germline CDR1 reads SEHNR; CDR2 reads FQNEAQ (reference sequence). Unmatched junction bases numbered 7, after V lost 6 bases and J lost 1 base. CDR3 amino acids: CASRGQHIRTDTQYF. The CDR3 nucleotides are TGTGCCAGCAGGGGACAGCATATTCGCACAGATACGCAGTATTTT.

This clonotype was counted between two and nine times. CDR3 sequence reads: CATRQGTEKLFF. CDR3 DNA sequence: TGCGCCACCCGACAGGGGACTGAAAAACTGTTTTTT. This chain links TRBV10-2 with TRBJ1-4; 8 bases line up with TRBD1. Per the germline V gene, CDR1 is WSHSY and CDR2 is SAAADI. Losses at the gene ends were 10 bases for V and 7 bases for J; bases not matched to a gene: 5. The CDR3 spans 12 residues.

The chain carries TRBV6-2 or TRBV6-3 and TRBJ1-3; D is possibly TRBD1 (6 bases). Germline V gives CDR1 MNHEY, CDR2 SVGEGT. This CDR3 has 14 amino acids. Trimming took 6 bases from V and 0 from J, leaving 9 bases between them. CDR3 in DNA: TGTGCCAGCAGCAAGGGACACTCTGGAAACACCATATATTTT. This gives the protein CASSKGHSGNTIYF.

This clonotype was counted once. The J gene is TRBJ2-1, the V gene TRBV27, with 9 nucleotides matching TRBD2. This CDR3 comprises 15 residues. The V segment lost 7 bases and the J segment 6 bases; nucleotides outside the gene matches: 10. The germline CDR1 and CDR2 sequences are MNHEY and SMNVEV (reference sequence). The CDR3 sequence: CASTSLAGEGNEQFF. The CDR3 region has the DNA TGTGCCAGCACCTCCTTAGCGGGGGAGGGCAATGAGCAGTTCTTC.

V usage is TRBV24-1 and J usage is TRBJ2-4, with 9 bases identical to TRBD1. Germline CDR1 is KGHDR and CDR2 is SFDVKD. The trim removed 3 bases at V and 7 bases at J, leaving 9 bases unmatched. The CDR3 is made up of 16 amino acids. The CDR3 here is CATSDPATTGGNIQYF. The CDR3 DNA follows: TGTGCCACCAGTGATCCCGCGACGACAGGGGGGAACATTCAGTACTTC.

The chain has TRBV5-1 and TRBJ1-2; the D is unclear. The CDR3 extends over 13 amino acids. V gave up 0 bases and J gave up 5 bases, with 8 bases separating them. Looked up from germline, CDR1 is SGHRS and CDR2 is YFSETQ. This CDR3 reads CASSLVQRYGYTF. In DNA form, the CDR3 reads TGCGCCAGCAGCTTGGTACAACGGTATGGCTACACCTTC. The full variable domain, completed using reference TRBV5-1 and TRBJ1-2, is KAGVTQTPRYLIKTRGQQVTLSCSPISGHRSVSWYQQTPGQGLQFLFEYFSETQRNKGNFPGRFSGRQFSNSRSEMNVSTLELGDSALYLCASSLVQRYGYTFGSGTRLTVV.

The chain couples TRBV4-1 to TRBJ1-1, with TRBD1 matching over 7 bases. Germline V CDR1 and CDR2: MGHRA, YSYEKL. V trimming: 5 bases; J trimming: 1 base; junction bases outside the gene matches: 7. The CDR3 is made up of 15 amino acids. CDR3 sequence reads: CASSSQGSGNTEAFF. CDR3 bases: TGCGCCAGCAGCTCACAGGGGTCAGGGAACACTGAAGCTTTCTTT.

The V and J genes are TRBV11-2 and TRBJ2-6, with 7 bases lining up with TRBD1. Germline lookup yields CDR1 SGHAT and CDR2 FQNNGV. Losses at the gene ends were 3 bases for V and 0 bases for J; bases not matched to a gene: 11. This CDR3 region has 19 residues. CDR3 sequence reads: CASSLTSGTVFSGANVLTF. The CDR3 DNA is TGTGCCAGCAGCTTGACCTCCGGGACAGTTTTCTCTGGGGCCAACGTCCTGACTTTC.

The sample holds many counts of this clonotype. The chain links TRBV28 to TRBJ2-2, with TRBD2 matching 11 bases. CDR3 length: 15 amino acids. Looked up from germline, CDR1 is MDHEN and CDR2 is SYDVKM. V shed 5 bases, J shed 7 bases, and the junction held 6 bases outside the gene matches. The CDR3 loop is CASSHLAGGIGELFF. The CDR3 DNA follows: TGTGCCAGCAGTCACCTAGCGGGGGGAATCGGGGAGCTGTTTTTT. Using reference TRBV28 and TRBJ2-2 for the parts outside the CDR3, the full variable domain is DVKVTQSSRYLVKRTGEKVFLECVQDMDHENMFWYRQDPGLGLRLIYFSYDVKMKEKGDIPEGYSVSREKKERFSLILESASTNQTSMYLCASSHLAGGIGELFFGEGSRLTVL.

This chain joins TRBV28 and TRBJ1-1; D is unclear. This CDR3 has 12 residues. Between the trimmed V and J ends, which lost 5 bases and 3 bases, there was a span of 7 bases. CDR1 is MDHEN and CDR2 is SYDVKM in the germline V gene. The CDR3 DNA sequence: TGTGCCAGCAGTCTGCGGGACACTGAAGCTTTCTTT. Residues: CASSLRDTEAFF.

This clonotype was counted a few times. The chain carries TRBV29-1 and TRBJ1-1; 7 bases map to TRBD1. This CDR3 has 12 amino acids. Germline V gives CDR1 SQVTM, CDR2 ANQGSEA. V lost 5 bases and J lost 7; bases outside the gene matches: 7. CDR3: CSVLPGGFEAFF. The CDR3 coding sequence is TGCAGCGTTCTACCAGGGGGGTTTGAAGCTTTCTTT.